This T cell receptor beta chain comes out of a study of blood T cell repertoires in COVID-19 (dated by TCRdb to 2018 to 2021). With regard to the full study: Collaborator samples came from the United States, Italy and Spain and covered acute and convalescent phases of COVID-19. The samples were drawn from two sources: the first 160 participants of the ongoing ImmuneRACE study, and some 1,300 subjects contributed by 6 global collaborators. Nearly every sample came with metadata listing a de-identified subject ID, COVID-19 status, age in years and sex. Subjects who had been exposed to COVID-19, were actively infected with it, or had recovered from it provided the deeply sampled blood TCRbeta repertoires that made up the dataset. The repertoires were released in a freely available public database intended as a resource for research on the immune response to SARS-CoV-2. The prospective study material was composed of cDNA or gDNA derived from T cells, B-cell-depleted T cells, or PBMCs. Where available, HLA class I and class II types were taken from metadata supplied by the sample provider and were not determined by assay-based typing. What the research found in general, with its limitations: The quantity of clinical and demographic metadata differed by source and by participant and was supplied without curation.

The junction shows trimming of 0 bases on V and 4 bases on J, plus 9 bases between the germline ends. There are 15 amino acids in the CDR3, from cysteine to phenylalanine inclusive. The kept DNA is CDR3 alone, 45 bases in frame from the first base. The germline V gene provides CDR1 KGHSH and CDR2 LQKENI. TCRbeta CDR3 regions were amplified from genomic DNA by means of the immunoSEQ Assay, a bias-controlled multiplex PCR. The paper's data handling went like this. The number of nucleated cells in each sample was estimated by amplification of reference gene primers within the assay. Sequence reads were collapsed and filtered to measure the absolute abundance of every unique TCRbeta CDR3 rearrangement. For each sample, productive Simpson clonality was calculated as the square root of Simpson's diversity index across productive rearrangements. TCRdb limited this immuneACCESS table to in-frame rearrangements with V and J called. A share of clones is missing; checked studies link under half to unresolved V genes, and the rest is unexplained. V and J calls and clone size are those listed in that table; D and trimming were worked out from the DNA. The sample table shows 200,000 to 250,000 clones, and 88% are seen once. The biggest ten clones account for over 1.2% of the sample.

Worth noting for this clone: No cognate antigen has been identified for it. No base qualities exist here, and no much larger clone lies one base off it.

The collaborating institutions used their own protocols to collect whole blood in K2EDTA tubes. For TCRbeta analysis, collaborators shipped samples in one of three forms: frozen whole blood, isolated PBMCs, or DNA extracted from either of those sample types. Source material: peripheral blood. The receptor was derived from a man at least 80 years old with acute or convalescent COVID-19. The receptor chain draws on TRBV18 and TRBJ2-2; a tentative D call is TRBD1 (5 bases match). The DNA is as follows: TGTGCCAGCTCACCACCAGGGGCGGCCACCGGGGAGCTGTTTTTT. The encoded protein is CASSPPGAATGELFF.